This T cell receptor (beta chain) was identified in a study of T cell responses to AZD1222 COVID-19 vaccine. Study information: Analyses pooled second doses at about 4 or about 12 weeks. Study conclusions and caveats: Repertoires were obtained only post-peak T cell response. Among vaccine-associated CD4 TCRs, coverage spanned spike, with dominance at 160-218 and 743-854. Following two doses of AZD1222, Spike-specific TCR breadth and depth rose.

For this clone: Its antigen is undetermined.

Sequencing used immunoSEQ multiplex PCR; TCRdb keeps in-frame clones, though not all of them. This table holds approximately 140,000 clones, around 89% found once. This CDR3 has 14 residues. Germline assignment: CDR1 MGHRA and CDR2 YSYEKL. Between the trimmed V and J ends, which lost 0 bases and 9 bases, there was a span of 12 bases. This sample comprised peripheral blood, obtained on day 0 of AZD1222 vaccination. This TCR was sampled from an adult in good health. V and J are TRBV4-1 and TRBJ1-3; D possibly corresponds to TRBD1 (6 bases). The DNA of the CDR3 is TGCGCCAGCAGCCAAGAACAGGGCCAGGTCACCATATATTTT. Its protein product is CASSQEQGQVTIYF.